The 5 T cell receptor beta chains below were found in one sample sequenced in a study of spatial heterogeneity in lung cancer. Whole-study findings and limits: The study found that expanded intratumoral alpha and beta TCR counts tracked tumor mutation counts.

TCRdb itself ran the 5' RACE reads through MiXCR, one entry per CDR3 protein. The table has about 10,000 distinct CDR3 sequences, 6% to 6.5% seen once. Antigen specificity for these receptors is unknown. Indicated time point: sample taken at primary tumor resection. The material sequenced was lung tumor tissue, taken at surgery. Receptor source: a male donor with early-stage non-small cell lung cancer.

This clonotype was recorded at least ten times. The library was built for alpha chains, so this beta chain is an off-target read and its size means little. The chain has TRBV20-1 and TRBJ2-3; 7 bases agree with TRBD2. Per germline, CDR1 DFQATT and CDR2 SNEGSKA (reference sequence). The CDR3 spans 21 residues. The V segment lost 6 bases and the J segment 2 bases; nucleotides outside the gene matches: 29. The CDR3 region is CSASARGVPLLKGEYTDTQYF. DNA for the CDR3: TGCAGTGCGTCCGCCCGGGGGGTCCCCTTATTGAAAGGAGAGTACACAGATACGCAGTATTTT.

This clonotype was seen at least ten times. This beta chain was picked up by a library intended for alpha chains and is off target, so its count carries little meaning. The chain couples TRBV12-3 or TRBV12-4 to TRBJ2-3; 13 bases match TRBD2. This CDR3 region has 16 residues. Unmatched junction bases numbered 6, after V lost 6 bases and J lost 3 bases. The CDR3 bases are TGTGCCAGCAGCCCCAGGGGACTAGCGGGAACAGATACGCAGTATTTT. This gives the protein CASSPRGLAGTDTQYF.

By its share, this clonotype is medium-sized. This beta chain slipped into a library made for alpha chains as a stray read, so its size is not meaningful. CDR3: CASSLYTYEQYF. CDR3 sequence (DNA): TGTGCCAGCAGTTTATACACCTACGAGCAGTACTTC. This chain links TRBV27 with TRBJ2-7; no clear D. V lost 1 base and J lost 2, with 3 bases in between. CDR1 is MNHEY, CDR2 SMNVEV, per germline (reference sequence). The CDR3 is 12 amino acids.

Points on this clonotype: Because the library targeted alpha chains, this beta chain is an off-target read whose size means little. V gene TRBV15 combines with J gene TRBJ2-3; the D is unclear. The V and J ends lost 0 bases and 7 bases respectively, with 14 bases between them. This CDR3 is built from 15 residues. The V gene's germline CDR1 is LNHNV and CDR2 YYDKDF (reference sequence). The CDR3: CATSRDRVLGHTQYF. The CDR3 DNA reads TGTGCCACCAGCAGAGATAGGGTTTTAGGGCATACGCAGTATTTT.

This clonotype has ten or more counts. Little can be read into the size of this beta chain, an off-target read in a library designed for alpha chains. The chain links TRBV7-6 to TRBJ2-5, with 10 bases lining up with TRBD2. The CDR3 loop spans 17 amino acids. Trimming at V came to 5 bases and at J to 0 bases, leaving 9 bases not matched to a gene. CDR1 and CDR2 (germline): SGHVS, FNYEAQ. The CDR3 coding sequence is TGTGCCAGCAGCGAGTTCCCCCTAGCGGGGGACCAAGAGACCCAGTACTTC. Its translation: CASSEFPLAGDQETQYF.